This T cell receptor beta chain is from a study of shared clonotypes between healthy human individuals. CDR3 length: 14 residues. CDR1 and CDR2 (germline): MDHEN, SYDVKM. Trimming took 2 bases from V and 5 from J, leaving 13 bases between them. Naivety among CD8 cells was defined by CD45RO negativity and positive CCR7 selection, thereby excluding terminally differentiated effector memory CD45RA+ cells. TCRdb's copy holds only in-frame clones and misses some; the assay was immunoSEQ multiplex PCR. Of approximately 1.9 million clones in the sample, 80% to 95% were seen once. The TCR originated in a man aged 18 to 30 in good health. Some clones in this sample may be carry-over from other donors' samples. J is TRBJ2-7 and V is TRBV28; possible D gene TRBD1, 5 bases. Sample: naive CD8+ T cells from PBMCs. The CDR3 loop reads CASSLRLLGDEQYF. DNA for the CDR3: TGTGCCAGCAGTTTAAGACTTCTAGGGGACGAGCAGTACTTC.